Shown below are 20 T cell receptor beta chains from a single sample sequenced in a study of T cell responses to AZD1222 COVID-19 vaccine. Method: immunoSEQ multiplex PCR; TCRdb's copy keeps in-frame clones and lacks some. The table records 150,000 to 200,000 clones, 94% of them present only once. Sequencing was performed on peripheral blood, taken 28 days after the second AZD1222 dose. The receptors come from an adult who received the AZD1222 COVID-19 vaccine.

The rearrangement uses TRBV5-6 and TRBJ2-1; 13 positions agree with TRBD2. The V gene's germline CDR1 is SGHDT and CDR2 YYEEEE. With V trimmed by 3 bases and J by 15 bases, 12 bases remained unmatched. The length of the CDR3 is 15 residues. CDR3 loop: CASSSTSGRAAGLFF. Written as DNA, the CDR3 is TGTGCCAGCAGCTCCACTAGCGGGAGGGCCGCGGGTCTGTTCTTC. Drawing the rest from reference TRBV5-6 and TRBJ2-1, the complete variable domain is DAGVTQSPTHLIKTRGQQVTLRCSPKSGHDTVSWYQQALGQGPQFIFQYYEEEERQRGNFPDRFSGHQFPNYSSELNVNALLLGDSALYLCASSSTSGRAAGLFFGPGTRLTVL.

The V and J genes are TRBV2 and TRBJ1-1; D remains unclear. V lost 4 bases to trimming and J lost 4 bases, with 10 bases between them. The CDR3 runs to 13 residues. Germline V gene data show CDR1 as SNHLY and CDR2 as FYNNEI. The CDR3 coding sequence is TGTGCCAGCAGTGTTGAAGAGGGCACTGAAGCTTTCTTT. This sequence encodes CASSVEEGTEAFF. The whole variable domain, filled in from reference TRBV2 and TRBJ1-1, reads EPEVTQTPSHQVTQMGQEVILRCVPISNHLYFYWYRQILGQKVEFLVSFYNNEISEKSEIFDDQFSVERPDGSNFTLKIRSTKLEDSAMYFCASSVEEGTEAFFGQGTRLTVV.

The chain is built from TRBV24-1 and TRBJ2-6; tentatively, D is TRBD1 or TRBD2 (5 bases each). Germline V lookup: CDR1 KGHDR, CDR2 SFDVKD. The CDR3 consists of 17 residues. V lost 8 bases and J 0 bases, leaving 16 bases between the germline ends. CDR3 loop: CATTPGPTNSGANVLTF. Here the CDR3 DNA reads TGTGCCACCACTCCGGGACCGACAAACTCTGGGGCCAACGTCCTGACTTTC.

In DNA, the CDR3 is TGTGCCAGCAGTTATTTAGGGCGGGAGCCAACAGATACGCAGTATTTT. Its protein product is CASSYLGREPTDTQYF. The chain is built from TRBV6-5 and TRBJ2-3, with TRBD2 matching over 7 bases. The CDR3 sequence is 16 residues long. From germline, CDR1 is MNHEY and CDR2 SVGAGI. V dropped 3 bases and J dropped 3; count of bases not matched to a gene: 9.

The CDR3 sequence: CASRKAGRLYEQYF. The CDR3 DNA reads TGTGCCAGCAGAAAAGCGGGGAGACTCTACGAGCAGTACTTC. The chain joins TRBV28 to TRBJ2-7, with TRBD2 identical over 7 bases. Germline V lookup: CDR1 MDHEN, CDR2 SYDVKM. This CDR3 spans 14 amino acids. Trimming took 6 bases from V and 3 from J; bases not matched to a gene: 8.

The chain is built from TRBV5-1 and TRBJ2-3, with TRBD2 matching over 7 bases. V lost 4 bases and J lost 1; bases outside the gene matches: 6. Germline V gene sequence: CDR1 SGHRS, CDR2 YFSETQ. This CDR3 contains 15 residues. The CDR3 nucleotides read TGCGCCAGCAGCGAAGAGCGGGGCGGCACAGATACGCAGTATTTT. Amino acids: CASSEERGGTDTQYF.

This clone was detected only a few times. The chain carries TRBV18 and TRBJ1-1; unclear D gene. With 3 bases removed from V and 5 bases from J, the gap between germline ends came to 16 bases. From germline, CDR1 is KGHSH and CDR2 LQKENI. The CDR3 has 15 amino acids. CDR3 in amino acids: CASSPLPNPDTEAFF. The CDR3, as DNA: TGTGCCAGCTCACCTCTTCCTAACCCGGATACTGAAGCTTTCTTT.

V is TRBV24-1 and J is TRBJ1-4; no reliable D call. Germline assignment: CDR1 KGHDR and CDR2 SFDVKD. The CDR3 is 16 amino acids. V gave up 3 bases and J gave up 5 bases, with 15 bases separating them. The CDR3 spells CATSDVDSPGNEKLFF. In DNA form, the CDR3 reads TGTGCCACCAGTGATGTCGACTCACCTGGGAATGAAAAACTGTTTTTT.

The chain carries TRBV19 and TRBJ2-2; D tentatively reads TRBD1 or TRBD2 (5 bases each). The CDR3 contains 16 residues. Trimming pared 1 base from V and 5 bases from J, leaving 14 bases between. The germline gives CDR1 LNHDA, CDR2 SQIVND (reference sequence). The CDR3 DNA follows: TGTGCCAGTAGTATAGGTTTTAAGGGGAGAACCGGGGAGCTGTTTTTT. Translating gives CASSIGFKGRTGELFF.

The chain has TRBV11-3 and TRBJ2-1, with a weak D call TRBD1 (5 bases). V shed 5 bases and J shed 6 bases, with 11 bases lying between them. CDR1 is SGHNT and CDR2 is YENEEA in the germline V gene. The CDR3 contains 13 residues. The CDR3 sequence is CASSITGLNEQFF. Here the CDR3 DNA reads TGTGCCAGCAGCATAACAGGTCTCAATGAGCAGTTCTTC.

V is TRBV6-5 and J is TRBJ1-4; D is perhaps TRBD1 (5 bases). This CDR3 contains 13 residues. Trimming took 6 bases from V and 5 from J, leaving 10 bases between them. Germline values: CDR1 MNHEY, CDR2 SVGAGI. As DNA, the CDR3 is TGTGCCAGCAGGAGGGACCTAAATGAAAAACTGTTTTTT. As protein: CASRRDLNEKLFF.

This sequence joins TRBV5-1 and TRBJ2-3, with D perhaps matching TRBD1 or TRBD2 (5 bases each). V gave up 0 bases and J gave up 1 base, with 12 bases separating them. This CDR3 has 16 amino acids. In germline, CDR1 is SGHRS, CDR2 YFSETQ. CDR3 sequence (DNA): TGCGCCAGCAGCTTGGTAAGGGGAGCGGGCACAGATACGCAGTATTTT. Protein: CASSLVRGAGTDTQYF.

The CDR3, as DNA: TGTGCCAGCAGCTTGGCGCAGGGGCGACGCTACGAGCAGTACTTC. Translation: CASSLAQGRRYEQYF. V is TRBV5-6 and J is TRBJ2-7; a weak D match, TRBD1 (6 bases). CDR1 and CDR2 (germline): SGHDT, YYEEEE. This CDR3 contains 15 residues. The V and J ends lost 0 bases and 3 bases respectively, with 13 bases between them.

CDR3 DNA: TGTGCCAGCATCGGACAGGGGGCGTCTGGGGCCAACGTCCTGACTTTC. It translates to CASIGQGASGANVLTF. This chain links TRBV2 with TRBJ2-6, with 11 positions matching TRBD1. V gave up 7 bases and J gave up 1 base; unmatched junction bases: 3. The germline CDR1 and CDR2 sequences are SNHLY and FYNNEI. This CDR3 contains 16 residues.

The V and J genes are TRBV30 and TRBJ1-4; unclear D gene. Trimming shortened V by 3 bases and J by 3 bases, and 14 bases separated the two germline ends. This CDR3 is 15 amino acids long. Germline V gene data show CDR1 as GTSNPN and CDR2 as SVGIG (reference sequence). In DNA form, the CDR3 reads TGTGCCTGGAGCAGAGGGAGTGGGGCTAATGAAAAACTGTTTTTT. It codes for CAWSRGSGANEKLFF.

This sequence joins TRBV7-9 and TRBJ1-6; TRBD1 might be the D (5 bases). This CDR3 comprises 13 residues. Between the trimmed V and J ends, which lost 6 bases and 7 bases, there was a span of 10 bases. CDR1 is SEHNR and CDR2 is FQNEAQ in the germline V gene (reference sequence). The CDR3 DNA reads TGTGCCAGCAGTTCCGGGGCCAATTCACCCCTCCACTTT. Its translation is CASSSGANSPLHF.

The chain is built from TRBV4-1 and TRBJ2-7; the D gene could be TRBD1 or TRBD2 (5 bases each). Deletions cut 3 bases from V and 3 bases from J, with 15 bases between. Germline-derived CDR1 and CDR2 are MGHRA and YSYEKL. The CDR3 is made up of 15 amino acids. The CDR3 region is CASSQDGTFDYEQYF. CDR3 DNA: TGCGCCAGCAGCCAGGACGGGACGTTCGACTACGAGCAGTACTTC.

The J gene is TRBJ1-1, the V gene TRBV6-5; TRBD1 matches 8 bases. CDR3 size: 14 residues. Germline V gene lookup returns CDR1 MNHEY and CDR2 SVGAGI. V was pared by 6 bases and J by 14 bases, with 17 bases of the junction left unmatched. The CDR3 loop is CASRTSGQVAWLFF. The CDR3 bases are TGTGCCAGCAGAACCTCGGGACAGGTCGCCTGGTTGTTCTTT.

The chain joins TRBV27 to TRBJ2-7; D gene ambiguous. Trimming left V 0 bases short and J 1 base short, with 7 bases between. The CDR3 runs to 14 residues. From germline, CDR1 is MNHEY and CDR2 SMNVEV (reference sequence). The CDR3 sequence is CASSLSPNSYEQYF. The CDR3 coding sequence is TGTGCCAGCAGTTTATCGCCCAATTCCTACGAGCAGTACTTC.

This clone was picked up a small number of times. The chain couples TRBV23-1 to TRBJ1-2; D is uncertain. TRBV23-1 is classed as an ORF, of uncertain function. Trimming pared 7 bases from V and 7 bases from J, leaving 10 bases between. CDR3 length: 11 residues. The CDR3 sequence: CASIIRCGYTF. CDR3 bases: TGCGCCAGCATCATCAGGTGTGGCTACACCTTC.